This TCR beta chain was observed in a study of T-cell reconstitution after alpha-beta-depleted transplantation in children. Unique molecular identifiers were incorporated into the prepared TCRbeta library. TCRdb processed the PCR reads anew with MiXCR; each CDR3 protein has one entry. The profile covers nearly 400,000 distinct CDR3 sequences, with approximately 20% appearing a single time and approximately 3.8% taken by the ten largest. The CDR3 extends over 12 amino acids. Looked up from germline, CDR1 is KGHDR and CDR2 is SFDVKD. With 4 bases removed from V and 10 bases from J, the gap between germline ends came to 9 bases.

The TCR originated in a human donor who donated a stem cell graft to a child with acute myeloid leukemia. The sequenced sample was PBMCs from the stem cell graft donor, obtained from the stem cell graft. The rearrangement joins TRBV24-1 to TRBJ2-2; D possibly corresponds to TRBD1 (5 bases). CDR3 region: CATSDQGQELFF. In DNA, the CDR3 is TGTGCCACCAGTGACCAAGGACAGGAGCTGTTTTTT.